Listed here are 23 T cell receptor beta chains from one sample, sequenced in a study of T cell repertoires in cytomegalovirus infection. TCRdb reanalysed the reads using MiXCR and keeps one entry per CDR3 protein. Among about 600,000 distinct CDR3 sequences listed, approximately 24% were seen once. Material: CD8+ T cells from PBMCs. The receptors come from a human donor in good health (CMV status not recorded). Some clones in this sample may be carry-over from other donors' samples.

For this clonotype: With a much larger clone just one base away, this may be a read error. The V and J genes are TRBV7-4 and TRBJ1-1, with TRBD1 matching over 7 bases. Germline CDR1 reads SGHVT; CDR2 reads SQSDAQ. CDR3 size: 15 residues. This CDR3 reads CANSFGQAPQAEAFF. Here the CDR3 DNA reads TGTGCCAACAGCTTTGGACAGGCCCCTCAGGCTGAAGCTTTCTTT. The full variable domain, rest sourced from reference TRBV7-4 and TRBJ1-1, is GAGVSQSPRYKVAKRGRDVALRCDSISGHVTLYWYRQTLGQGSEVLTYSQSDAQRDKSGRPSGRFSAERPERSVSTLKIQRTEQGDSAVYLCANSFGQAPQAEAFFGQGTRLTVV.

This clonotype was seen at least ten times. V gene TRBV7-9 combines with J gene TRBJ1-1; D perhaps matches TRBD1 (5 bases). V lost 4 bases and J 7 bases, leaving 10 bases between the germline ends. CDR3 length: 12 amino acids. CDR1 is SEHNR, CDR2 FQNEAQ, per germline (reference sequence). Here the CDR3 DNA reads TGTGCCAGCAGCTCCGGGGGGAATGAAGCTTTCTTT. It is translated as CASSSGGNEAFF.

The table lists this clonotype with a count of one. This chain uses TRBV19 with TRBJ1-1; tentatively, D is TRBD1 (5 bases). Trimming cost V 1 base and J 9 bases, with 15 bases left between them. The CDR3 is 14 amino acids. Germline V gene data show CDR1 as LNHDA and CDR2 as SQIVND (reference sequence). The CDR3 loop reads CASSIGQMNTKAFF. The CDR3 bases are TGTGCCAGTAGTATAGGACAGATGAACACGAAAGCTTTCTTT.

This clonotype was seen only a few times. This CDR3 is CASSAGQGDTDTQYF. The CDR3 nucleotides read TGTGCCAGCAGTGCAGGACAGGGCGACACAGATACGCAGTATTTT. This chain connects TRBV6-2 or TRBV6-3 to TRBJ2-3; 8 bases are shared with TRBD1. The CDR3 is made up of 15 amino acids. Germline CDR1 MNHEY, CDR2 SVGEGT. The ends lost 5 bases at V and 2 bases at J; junction bases unmatched: 6.

This clonotype was recorded a few times. V gene TRBV12-3 or TRBV12-4 combines with J gene TRBJ2-3; 8 bases map to TRBD2. The CDR3 has 17 amino acids. V was clipped by 3 bases and J by 4 bases; unmatched bases: 12. This chain's CDR3 is CASSLFSRGGYADTQYF. The CDR3 nucleotides read TGTGCCAGCAGTTTGTTTTCTCGGGGGGGGTATGCAGATACGCAGTATTTT.

This clonotype was observed a handful of times. This sequence joins TRBV29-1 and TRBJ2-1; 11 nucleotides match TRBD1. Germline lookup yields CDR1 SQVTM and CDR2 ANQGSEA. V trimming: 4 bases; J trimming: 8 bases; junction bases outside the gene matches: 7. This CDR3 spans 14 amino acids. In nucleotides, the CDR3 is TGCAGCGTTGGGGGCGGACAGGGGGCGGATGAGCAGTTCTTC. The encoded protein is CSVGGGQGADEQFF.

On this clonotype itself: A clone one base away is much larger, so this may be a read error. The chain is built from TRBV28 and TRBJ2-5, with a tentative D call TRBD1 (6 bases). The CDR3 spans 13 residues. Germline V gene lookup returns CDR1 MDHEN and CDR2 SYDVKM. Trimming stripped 10 bases from V and 1 base from J, with 13 bases between. The CDR3 is CAIRMDSQETQYF. As DNA, the CDR3 is TGTGCCATCAGGATGGACAGCCAAGAGACCCAGTACTTC. Together with reference TRBV28 and TRBJ2-5, the CDR3 gives the full variable domain: DVKVTQSSRYLVKRTGEKVFLECVQDMDHENMFWYRQDPGLGLRLIYFSYDVKMKEKGDIPEGYSVSREKKERFSLILESASTNQTSMYLCAIRMDSQETQYFGPGTRLLVL.

The chain recombines TRBV12-3 or TRBV12-4 with TRBJ2-2; 9 bases agree with TRBD1. The CDR3 covers 14 residues. V shed 10 bases, J shed 4 bases, and the junction held 7 bases outside the gene matches. The CDR3 nucleotides read TGTGCCACCGGCGGGACAGGGCCCACCGGGGAGCTGTTTTTT. This sequence encodes CATGGTGPTGELFF.

This clonotype was detected a few times. The chain links TRBV7-2 to TRBJ2-2; D is unclear. V gave up 8 bases and J gave up 6 bases, with 7 bases separating them. Looked up from germline, CDR1 is SGHTA and CDR2 is FQGNSA. There are 11 residues in the CDR3. This chain's CDR3 is CASPVAGELFF. The CDR3 DNA reads as TGTGCCAGCCCCGTGGCCGGGGAGCTGTTTTTT.

Comments on this clonotype: Mismatch with germline at one junction end may stem from a read error. This sequence joins TRBV4-1 and TRBJ2-3; 7 bases match TRBD1. Germline CDR1 MGHRA, CDR2 YSYEKL. The CDR3 totals 14 residues. This CDR3 reads CANSLDRLTDTQYF. Written as DNA, the CDR3 is TGCGCCAACAGCCTGGACAGGCTCACAGATACGCAGTATTTT.

This clonotype was found many times. CDR3 loop: CASSPRLAGAQQGQYF. CDR3 nucleotides: TGTGCCAGCAGCCCACGGTTAGCGGGGGCCCAGCAAGGGCAGTATTTT. The chain uses TRBV7-2 and TRBJ2-3; 9 bases map to TRBD2. Germline V gene data show CDR1 as SGHTA and CDR2 as FQGNSA. Trimming removed 5 bases from V and 11 bases from J; junction bases left unmatched: 17. CDR3 length: 16 amino acids.

The chain joins TRBV28 to TRBJ2-7, with D perhaps matching TRBD2 (6 bases). Germline CDR1 reads MDHEN; CDR2 reads SYDVKM. CDR3 length: 15 amino acids. V was pared by 4 bases and J by 7 bases, with 20 bases between. CDR3 loop: CASSSTSGVSGEQYV. DNA of the CDR3: TGTGCCAGCAGTTCCACCTCGGGGGTCTCAGGGGAGCAGTACGTC.

The chain recombines TRBV20-1 with TRBJ1-6; 7 bases map to TRBD1. V shed 0 bases, J shed 0 bases, and the junction held 11 bases outside the gene matches. The CDR3 is 19 residues long. Germline-derived CDR1 and CDR2 are DFQATT and SNEGSKA (reference sequence). CDR3: CSARDLGQAPSSYNSPLHF. The DNA for the CDR3 is TGCAGTGCTAGAGATCTAGGACAGGCCCCGAGCTCCTATAATTCACCCCTCCACTTT.

This clonotype was counted only a few times. V and J are TRBV29-1 and TRBJ1-1; D gene unclear. The CDR3 spans 12 residues. V was cut by 4 bases and J by 4 bases, with 10 bases left in between. Germline V CDR1 and CDR2: SQVTM, ANQGSEA. The CDR3 DNA reads TGCAGCGTTGGACGACATAGCACTGAAGCTTTCTTT. It is translated as CSVGRHSTEAFF.

This clonotype was counted many times. The V and J genes are TRBV19 and TRBJ2-1; the match to TRBD1 covers 7 bases. The CDR3 has 15 amino acids. From germline, CDR1 is LNHDA and CDR2 SQIVND (reference sequence). The V and J ends lost 4 bases and 2 bases, in that order; junction bases with no gene match: 5. The CDR3 is CASSTRDRTYNEQFF. The DNA for the CDR3 is TGTGCCAGTAGTACACGGGACAGAACCTACAATGAGCAGTTCTTC.

This clonotype was seen a handful of times. This sequence joins TRBV20-1 and TRBJ2-1, with TRBD1 as a possible D gene (6 bases). The CDR3 loop spans 15 amino acids. The germline CDR1 and CDR2 sequences are DFQATT and SNEGSKA (reference sequence). V was pared by 2 bases and J by 0 bases, with 11 bases between. The CDR3 nucleotides are TGCAGTGCTAGACCCCGACAGGCCTCCTACAATGAGCAGTTCTTC. Protein: CSARPRQASYNEQFF.

This clonotype has more than one count but fewer than ten. This chain joins TRBV28 and TRBJ2-3, with no clear D. V was trimmed by 2 bases and J by 5 bases, leaving 8 bases between them. There are 13 residues in the CDR3. The germline CDR1 and CDR2 sequences are MDHEN and SYDVKM. CDR3 in DNA: TGTGCCAGCAGTTTAATCGTGGAAGATACGCAGTATTTT. It translates to CASSLIVEDTQYF.

The J gene is TRBJ1-2, the V gene TRBV12-3 or TRBV12-4; maybe TRBD1 (5 bases). The CDR3 runs 13 residues. V dropped 3 bases and J dropped 4 bases, with 9 bases sitting between them. Here the CDR3 DNA reads TGTGCCAGCAGTTTTACCGGGACCTATGGCTACACCTTC. This translates into CASSFTGTYGYTF.

The chain carries TRBV6-6 and TRBJ2-1; 8 bases are shared with TRBD1. Losses at the gene ends were 4 bases for V and 5 bases for J; bases not matched to a gene: 16. This CDR3 region has 18 residues. The V gene's germline CDR1 is MNHNY and CDR2 SVGAGI (reference sequence). This CDR3 is CASSSDREQGRSDNEQFF. As DNA, the CDR3 is TGTGCCAGCAGTTCGGACAGGGAGCAGGGGCGGTCGGACAATGAGCAGTTCTTC.

V usage is TRBV2 and J usage is TRBJ2-1; a weak D match, TRBD1 (6 bases). V lost 11 bases to trimming and J lost 13 bases, with 15 bases between them. CDR1 is SNHLY and CDR2 is FYNNEI in the germline V gene. The CDR3 spans 10 residues. CDR3 in DNA: TGTGCCTTTACAGGGCTGGGCCAGTTCTTC. It encodes CAFTGLGQFF. Together with reference TRBV2 and TRBJ2-1, the CDR3 gives the full variable domain: EPEVTQTPSHQVTQMGQEVILRCVPISNHLYFYWYRQILGQKVEFLVSFYNNEISEKSEIFDDQFSVERPDGSNFTLKIRSTKLEDSAMYFCAFTGLGQFFGPGTRLTVL.

This chain uses TRBV28 with TRBJ2-2; 9 nucleotides match TRBD1. Germline V gene data show CDR1 as MDHEN and CDR2 as SYDVKM. The V and J ends lost 6 bases and 3 bases, in that order; junction bases with no gene match: 8. The CDR3 contains 16 residues. CDR3 sequence reads: CASRSPGQGYTGELFF. The CDR3 bases are TGTGCCAGCAGATCGCCGGGACAGGGTTACACCGGGGAGCTGTTTTTT.

This clonotype was counted ten times or more. This chain joins TRBV7-2 and TRBJ1-2; D might be TRBD1 (5 bases). Trimming cost V 4 bases and J 2 bases, with 11 bases left between them. Per germline, CDR1 SGHTA and CDR2 FQGNSA. CDR3 length equals 14 residues. DNA of the CDR3: TGTGCCAGCAGCTCCGATCAGGGAAACTATGGCTACACCTTC. Translation gives CASSSDQGNYGYTF.

In this sample, this clonotype turned up many times. The chain couples TRBV15 to TRBJ2-1, with 9 bases identical to TRBD2. CDR1 and CDR2 (germline): LNHNV, YYDKDF (reference sequence). The ends lost 3 bases at V and 1 base at J; junction bases unmatched: 7. This CDR3 is built from 17 residues. The CDR3 loop reads CATSRATGLASYNEQFF. As DNA, the CDR3 is TGTGCCACCAGCAGGGCCACGGGACTAGCTTCCTACAATGAGCAGTTCTTC. Together with reference TRBV15 and TRBJ2-1, the CDR3 gives the full variable domain: DAMVIQNPRYQVTQFGKPVTLSCSQTLNHNVMYWYQQKSSQAPKLLFHYYDKDFNNEADTPDNFQSRRPNTSFCFLDIRSPGLGDTAMYLCATSRATGLASYNEQFFGPGTRLTVL.